The 5 T cell receptor beta chains below all came from one sample that was sequenced in a study of cytomegalovirus exposure and HLA in healthy donors. It was with 60 Vbeta and 13 Jbeta primers that the PCR ran. Sequencing was performed with immunoSEQ multiplex PCR; in TCRdb, only in-frame clones are kept and a portion is missing. This sample yields under 200,000 clones, of which 65% to 85% are seen a single time; over 2% belongs to the top ten. Source material: PBMCs. The receptors shown here come from a woman aged 40-49 years in good health and CMV-seropositive.

This chain connects TRBV7-2 to TRBJ2-1; TRBD1 agrees at 8 bases. The length of the CDR3 is 15 residues. Per the germline V gene, CDR1 is SGHTA and CDR2 is FQGNSA. Unmatched junction bases numbered 7, after V lost 2 bases and J lost 7 bases. The CDR3 protein is CASSLQGALVNEQFF. The CDR3 nucleotides are TGTGCCAGCAGCTTACAGGGGGCTCTAGTGAATGAGCAGTTCTTC.

The V gene is TRBV9, the J gene TRBJ1-1, with D unresolved. The germline V gene encodes CDR1 SGDLS and CDR2 YYNGEE. The CDR3 consists of 13 residues. Trimming removed 1 base from V and 4 bases from J, with 8 bases in between. The CDR3 DNA reads as TGTGCCAGCAGCGTAAAATCCGGCACTGAAGCTTTCTTT. It is translated as CASSVKSGTEAFF.

The genes are TRBV6-6 and TRBJ2-7; D not certain. CDR3 length: 12 residues. V was shortened by 0 bases and J by 6 bases, with 6 bases between the two germline ends. Germline-derived CDR1 and CDR2 are MNHNY and SVGAGI (reference sequence). The CDR3 DNA is TGTGCCAGCAGTTACTCGAACGGCGAGCAGTACTTC. Translation gives CASSYSNGEQYF.

This clone was counted a few times. V is TRBV28 and J is TRBJ1-5; TRBD1 might be the D (6 bases). The V end was cut by 11 bases, the J end by 0 bases, with 11 bases between. This CDR3 is 13 amino acids long. Germline-derived CDR1 and CDR2 are MDHEN and SYDVKM. CDR3: CACKGDSNQPQHF. In DNA form, the CDR3 reads TGTGCCTGCAAGGGGGATAGCAATCAGCCCCAGCATTTT.

This chain joins TRBV15 and TRBJ2-7; TRBD1 agrees at 7 bases. The CDR3 has 15 residues. The V and J ends lost 3 bases and 5 bases, in that order; junction bases with no gene match: 10. Per germline, CDR1 LNHNV and CDR2 YYDKDF (reference sequence). CDR3 in amino acids: CATSRGQPFLDEQYF. For the CDR3, the DNA is TGTGCCACCAGCAGGGGACAGCCCTTCCTCGACGAGCAGTACTTC.